This T cell receptor (beta chain) originates from a study of identical twins. TCRdb reprocessed the 5' RACE reads with MiXCR, giving one entry per CDR3 protein. The data contain approximately 890,000 distinct CDR3 sequences, 9% to 15% of them singletons. This CDR3 contains 16 residues. In germline, CDR1 is SGDLS, CDR2 YYNGEE. V lost 1 base, J lost 4 bases, and 8 bases stayed unmatched. The same sample was also studied in work on yellow fever vaccine responses in identical twins.

The specimen was PBMCs. The chain links TRBV9 to TRBJ2-1; TRBD2 aligns across 7 bases. The sequence derives from a woman aged 18-30 years in good health. DNA for the CDR3: TGTGCCAGCAGCGTACGGGCTAGCGGATCGTACAATGAGCAGTTCTTC. It specifies CASSVRASGSYNEQFF.